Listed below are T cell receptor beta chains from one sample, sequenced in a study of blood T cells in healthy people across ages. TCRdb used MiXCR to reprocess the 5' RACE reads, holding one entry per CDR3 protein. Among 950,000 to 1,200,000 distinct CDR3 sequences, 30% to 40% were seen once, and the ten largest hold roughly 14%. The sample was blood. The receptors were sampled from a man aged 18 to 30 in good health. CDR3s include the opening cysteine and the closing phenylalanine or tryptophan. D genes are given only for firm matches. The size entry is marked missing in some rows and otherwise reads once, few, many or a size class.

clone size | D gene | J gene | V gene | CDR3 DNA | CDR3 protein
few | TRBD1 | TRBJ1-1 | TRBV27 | TGTGCCAGCACCCCGGACAGGGCGAACACTGAAGCTTTCTTT | CASTPDRANTEAFF
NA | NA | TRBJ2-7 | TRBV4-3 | TGCGCCAGCAGCCAAGAGAAGGACGGAGTCTACGAGCAGTACTTC | CASSQEKDGVYEQYF
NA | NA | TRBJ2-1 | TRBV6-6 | TGTGCCAGCAGTCCTAGGACTATTCAAGAGACCCAGTTCTTC | CASSPRTIQETQFF
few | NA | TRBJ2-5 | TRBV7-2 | TGTGCCAGCAGCCCCCGGATGCAGACCCAGTACTTC | CASSPRMQTQYF
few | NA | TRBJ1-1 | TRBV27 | TGTGCCAGCAGTCTTAAGGGGGGGGTGGCTGAAGCTTTCTTT | CASSLKGGVAEAFF
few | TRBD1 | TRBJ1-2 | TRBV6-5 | TGTGCCAGCAGTTACTCGACAGGGCGAGTTGGTGGCTACACCTTC | CASSYSTGRVGGYTF
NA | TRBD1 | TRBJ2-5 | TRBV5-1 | TGCGCCAGCAGCTCCCTCATGACAGGGCAAGAGACCCAGTACTTC | CASSSLMTGQETQYF
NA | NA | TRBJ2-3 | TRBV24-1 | TGTGCCACCAGTGACAGATCGGACCGAAACACAGATACGCAGTATTTT | CATSDRSDRNTDTQYF
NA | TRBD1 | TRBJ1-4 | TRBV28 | TGTGCCAGCAGTTACGGGACAGACGATAATGAAAAACTGTTTTTT | CASSYGTDDNEKLFF
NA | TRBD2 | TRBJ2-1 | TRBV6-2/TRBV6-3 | TGTACCAGCAGTCGGGGGGGCTACAATGAGCAGTTCTTC | CTSSRGGYNEQFF
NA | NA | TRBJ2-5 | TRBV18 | TGTGCCAGCTCACAACTGAATGGGGGGCATGAGCAGTACTTC | CASSQLNGGHEQYF
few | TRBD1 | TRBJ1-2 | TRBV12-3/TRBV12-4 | TGTGCCAGCAGCCCCTACTTAATGGGACAGGCATATGGCTACACCTTC | CASSPYLMGQAYGYTF
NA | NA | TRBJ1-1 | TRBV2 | TGTGCCATACGTTTGGCGGCGCCGGGGGCTTTCTTT | CAIRLAAPGAFF
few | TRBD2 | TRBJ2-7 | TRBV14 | TGTGCCAGCAGCCAAGGTGATAGCGGGGGAGCCTACGAGCAGTACTTC | CASSQGDSGGAYEQYF
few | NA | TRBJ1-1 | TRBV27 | TGTGCCAGCACTTCGTTGGGGGCGGACACTGAAGCTTTCTTT | CASTSLGADTEAFF
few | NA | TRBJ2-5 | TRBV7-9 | TGTGCCAGCAGCTTAGTTGGGACAAGGGGGCAAGAGACCCAGTACTTC | CASSLVGTRGQETQYF
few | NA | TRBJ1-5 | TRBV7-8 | TGTGCCAGCAGCCTGGGCGGAGTCAATAGCAATCAGCCCCAGCATTTT | CASSLGGVNSNQPQHF
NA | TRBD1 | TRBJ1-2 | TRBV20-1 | TGCAGTGCTGCCGACGGACAGGGCCCCTCTGGCTACACCTTC | CSAADGQGPSGYTF
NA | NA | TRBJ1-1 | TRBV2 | TGTGCCAGCATCGCCCTGGAGAACACTGAAGCTTTCTTT | CASIALENTEAFF
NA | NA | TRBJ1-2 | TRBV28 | TGTGCCAGCAGCCCACCACAGAGCTATGGCTACACCTTC | CASSPPQSYGYTF
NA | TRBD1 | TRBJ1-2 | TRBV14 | TGTGCCAGCAGCCAAGTGCGCGGACAGGGGGGATATGGCTACACCTTC | CASSQVRGQGGYGYTF
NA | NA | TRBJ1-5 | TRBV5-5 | TGTGCCAGCAGCTTCAACAGCCTGAATCAGCCCCAGCATTTT | CASSFNSLNQPQHF
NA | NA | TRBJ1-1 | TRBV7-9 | TGTGCCAGCAGCTCCCGGGACACAGAAGCTTTCTTT | CASSSRDTEAFF
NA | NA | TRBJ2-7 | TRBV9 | TGTGCCAGCAGCGTGGGACTCTTCGCCTACAATGAGCAGTACTTC | CASSVGLFAYNEQYF
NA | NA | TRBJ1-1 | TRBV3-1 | TGTGCCAGCAGCCCTATCACGGGAGTACCGAACACTGAAGCTTTCTTT | CASSPITGVPNTEAFF
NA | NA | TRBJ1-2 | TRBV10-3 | TGTGCCATCAGTGAGATGGGCAACTATGGCTACACCTTC | CAISEMGNYGYTF